Described below is a single TCR beta chain sequence and its context. Germline loops: CDR1 LGHNA, CDR2 YSLEER. The V and J ends lost 1 base and 2 bases respectively, with 12 bases between them. The CDR3 spans 16 residues. Sequenced by immunoSEQ multiplex PCR; TCRdb stores in-frame clones only, minus some. The sample yields more than 80,000 clones, 82% seen once. This record belongs to a study of PD-L1 blockade in urothelial cancer. Sequencing used PBMCs, obtained around atezolizumab (anti-PD-L1) treatment. The genes are TRBV4-3 and TRBJ2-1; D may be TRBD2 (6 bases). The clonotype was recovered from a man in his 70s with urothelial cancer. In nucleotides, the CDR3 is TGCGCCAGCAGCCAAGGGTGGCGCGGGGCCTACAATGAGCAGTTCTTC. Translating gives CASSQGWRGAYNEQFF.